This TCR beta chain was captured in a study of blood T cell repertoires in COVID-19. About the study: Nucleic acid was either cDNA or gDNA, and it came from T cells, B-cell-depleted T cells, or PBMCs.

Trimming pared 2 bases from V and 4 bases from J, leaving 20 bases between. Germline CDR1 SGHVS, CDR2 FQNEAQ. The CDR3 has 17 amino acids. The assay was immunoSEQ multiplex PCR, and TCRdb's table has in-frame clones only and misses some. The profile shows 150,000 or so clones, under 85% of them singletons. This sequence was found in a man aged 55 to 70 who had recovered from COVID-19. Sequenced material: peripheral blood. The gene calls are TRBV7-8 and TRBJ1-1; D might be TRBD1 (6 bases). In DNA, the CDR3 is TGTGCCAGCAGCTTAATGTTCTCAGGGGATCGAGGCACTGAAGCTTTCTTT. Its protein is CASSLMFSGDRGTEAFF.